This entry is about one T cell receptor beta chain. Its antigen is unknown. The junction had 7 bases not matched to a gene; V was cut back by 3 bases and J by 2 bases. The CDR3 sequence is 15 residues long. The V gene's germline CDR1 is SGHTA and CDR2 FQGNSA. This entry is derived from a study of cytomegalovirus exposure and HLA in healthy donors. PCR involved 60 Vbeta and 13 Jbeta primers. Authors' analysis steps: Later, tens of millions of unique TCR beta chains were counted in an analysis, and about 10 million of them were shared. Generated by immunoSEQ multiplex PCR, the TCRdb table keeps only in-frame clones and is missing some. V and J calls and clone size come straight from that table; D and trimming were deduced from the DNA. The sample lists about 260,000 clones; approximately 84% were seen once. The study, taken as a whole, reports: No immune exposure information besides CMV serostatus was available.

This TCR was recovered from a woman in her thirties or forties in good health and CMV-seropositive. V and J are TRBV7-2 and TRBJ2-7, with 7 positions matching TRBD2. Source material: PBMCs. CDR3 amino acids: CASSFGAGATYEQYF. DNA of the CDR3: TGTGCCAGCAGCTTTGGGGCGGGAGCGACCTACGAGCAGTACTTC.